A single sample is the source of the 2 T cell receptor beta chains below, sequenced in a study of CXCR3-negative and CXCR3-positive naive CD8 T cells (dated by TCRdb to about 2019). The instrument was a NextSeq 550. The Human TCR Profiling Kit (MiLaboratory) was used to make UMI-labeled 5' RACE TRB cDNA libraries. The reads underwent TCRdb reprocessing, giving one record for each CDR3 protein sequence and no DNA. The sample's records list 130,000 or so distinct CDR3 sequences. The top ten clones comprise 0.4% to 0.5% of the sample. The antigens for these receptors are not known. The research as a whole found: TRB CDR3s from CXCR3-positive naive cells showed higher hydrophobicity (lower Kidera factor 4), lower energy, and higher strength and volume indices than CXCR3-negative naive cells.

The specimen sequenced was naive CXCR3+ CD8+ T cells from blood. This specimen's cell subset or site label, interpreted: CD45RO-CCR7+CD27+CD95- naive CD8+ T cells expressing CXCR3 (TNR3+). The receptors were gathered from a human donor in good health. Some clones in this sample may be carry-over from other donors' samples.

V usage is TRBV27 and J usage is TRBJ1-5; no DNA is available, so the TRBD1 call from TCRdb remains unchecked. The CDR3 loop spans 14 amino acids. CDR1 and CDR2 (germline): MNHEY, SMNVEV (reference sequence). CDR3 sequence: CASGWGSENQPQHF.

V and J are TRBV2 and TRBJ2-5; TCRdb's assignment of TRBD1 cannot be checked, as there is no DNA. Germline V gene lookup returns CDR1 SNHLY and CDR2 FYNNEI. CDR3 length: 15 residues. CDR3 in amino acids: CASSPPSLGEETQYF.